One and the same sample provided the 15 T cell receptor beta chains below, sequenced in a study of T cells after posttransplantation cyclophosphamide. The method was immunoSEQ multiplex PCR; TCRdb's version includes in-frame clones alone and lacks a portion of them. The sample presents over 20,000 clones, none singletons. Specimen: PBMCs. Source of these receptors: a man aged 45 to 65 in good health, CMV-negative, and a related stem cell transplant donor.

This clone has ten or more counts. The genes are TRBV9 and TRBJ2-5; 10 nucleotides agree with TRBD2. V lost 3 bases and J lost 1; bases outside the gene matches: 9. The germline CDR1 and CDR2 sequences are SGDLS and YYNGEE. This CDR3 contains 17 residues. In DNA, the CDR3 is TGTGCCAGCAGCGAGGGGGAGCGGGGGGGTCTCCAAGAGACCCAGTACTTC. Translating gives CASSEGERGGLQETQYF.

This clone was found many times. The chain is built from TRBV15 and TRBJ2-5, with 12 bases matching TRBD1. The CDR3 has 16 residues. The V gene end was trimmed by 3 bases and the J gene end by 3 bases; junction bases not matched to a gene: 5. Germline V gene sequence: CDR1 LNHNV, CDR2 YYDKDF (reference sequence). For the CDR3, the DNA is TGTGCCACCAGCAGGCCCGGGACAGGGGGCGAAGAGACCCAGTACTTC. This codes for CATSRPGTGGEETQYF.

In its sample, this clone was seen many times. CDR3 region: CAAADTFYEQYF. The CDR3 DNA is TGTGCCGCTGCGGACACATTCTACGAGCAGTACTTC. This rearrangement joins TRBV7-9 to TRBJ2-7, with D possibly matching TRBD1 (5 bases). V was cut by 11 bases and J by 3 bases, with 14 bases left in between. The CDR3 is 12 residues long. The germline gives CDR1 SEHNR, CDR2 FQNEAQ (reference sequence). Together with reference TRBV7-9 and TRBJ2-7, the CDR3 gives the full variable domain: DTGVSQNPRHKITKRGQNVTFRCDPISEHNRLYWYRQTLGQGPEFLTYFQNEAQLEKSRLLSDRFSAERPKGSFSTLEIQRTEQGDSAMYLCAAADTFYEQYFGPGTRLTVT.

This clone has a count of ten or more. This rearrangement joins TRBV7-8 to TRBJ2-7, with D possibly matching TRBD1 (6 bases). V was pared by 7 bases and J by 6 bases, with 19 bases between. This CDR3 is 14 amino acids long. Germline CDR1 SGHVS, CDR2 FQNEAQ. In DNA, the CDR3 is TGTGCCAGCATCCCTCAGCCGGCAGGGGCCGAGCAGTACTTC. Translated, it gives CASIPQPAGAEQYF.

This clone was counted ten times or more. CDR3 bases: TGTGCCAGCAGCTTAGGTATAAACACTGAAGCTTTCTTT. Protein product: CASSLGINTEAFF. V gene TRBV11-3 combines with J gene TRBJ1-1, with D hard to call. The CDR3 runs 13 residues. Trimming removed 1 base at V and 2 bases at J, with 5 bases between. CDR1 is SGHNT and CDR2 is YENEEA in the germline V gene. The whole variable domain, remainder taken from reference TRBV11-3 and TRBJ1-1, is EAGVVQSPRYKIIEKKQPVAFWCNPISGHNTLYWYLQNLGQGPELLIRYENEEAVDDSQLPKDRFSAERLKGVDSTLKIQPAELGDSAVYLCASSLGINTEAFFGQGTRLTVV.

In this sample, this clone turned up a few times. The chain has TRBV10-2 and TRBJ2-5, with 15 nucleotides matching TRBD2. The junction had 5 bases not matched to a gene; V was cut back by 7 bases and J by 5 bases. The CDR3 extends over 15 amino acids. The germline CDR1 and CDR2 sequences are WSHSY and SAAADI. The CDR3 nucleotides are TGCGCCAGCACTGGACTAGCGGGAGGGCCGGAGACCCAGTACTTC. Amino acids: CASTGLAGGPETQYF.

This clone showed up many times. DNA for the CDR3: TGTGCCAGCAGCCAAAGCTACAGGGACTATGGCTACACCTTC. Encoded protein: CASSQSYRDYGYTF. The chain carries TRBV27 and TRBJ1-2, with D perhaps matching TRBD1 (6 bases). The CDR3 covers 14 residues. Trimming removed 6 bases from V and 3 bases from J, with 14 bases in between. Germline assignment: CDR1 MNHEY and CDR2 SMNVEV (reference sequence).

This clone was counted ten times or more. The chain carries TRBV7-3 and TRBJ2-3; 8 bases line up with TRBD2. The CDR3 sequence is 14 residues long. The V segment lost 4 bases and the J segment 0 bases; nucleotides outside the gene matches: 0. Per the germline V gene, CDR1 is SGHTA and CDR2 is FQGTGA. CDR3: CASSSSGSTDTQYF. The CDR3 region has the DNA TGTGCCAGCAGCTCTAGCGGGAGCACAGATACGCAGTATTTT.

This clone showed up many times. This sequence joins TRBV27 and TRBJ2-2, with D unclear. The CDR3 is 14 residues long. From germline, CDR1 is MNHEY and CDR2 SMNVEV (reference sequence). V dropped 0 bases and J dropped 3 bases, with 5 bases sitting between them. The CDR3 nucleotides are TGTGCCAGCAGTTTATCGTCATACACCGGGGAGCTGTTTTTT. This encodes CASSLSSYTGELFF.

This clone was counted at least ten times. In DNA, the CDR3 is TGCGCCAGCAGCTTGGATACTATACTCGGTACCTACGAGCAGTACTTC. Its protein product is CASSLDTILGTYEQYF. This sequence joins TRBV5-1 and TRBJ2-7; D is ambiguous. Looked up from germline, CDR1 is SGHRS and CDR2 is YFSETQ. The CDR3 sequence is 16 residues long. V was cut by 0 bases and J by 2 bases, with 15 bases left in between.

This clone was detected ten times or more. The CDR3 region has the DNA TGTGCTAGTGGCCCGGGACACTCCTCCTACGAGCAGTACTTC. Encoded protein: CASGPGHSSYEQYF. The V call is TRBV12-5, the J call TRBJ2-7; a possible D gene is TRBD1 (6 bases). CDR1 LGHNT and CDR2 FRNRAP come from the germline V gene. The V and J ends lost 6 bases and 0 bases respectively, with 12 bases between them. The CDR3 runs 14 residues.

This clone was detected many times. The V gene is TRBV5-1, the J gene TRBJ2-7; the D is unclear. Trimming stripped 1 base from V and 0 bases from J, with 11 bases between. Germline V gene sequence: CDR1 SGHRS, CDR2 YFSETQ. The CDR3 spans 15 residues. The CDR3 sequence: CASSLSAGSSYEQYF. The DNA of the CDR3 is TGCGCCAGCAGCTTGTCAGCAGGAAGCTCCTACGAGCAGTACTTC.

This clone came up many times. This rearrangement joins TRBV2 to TRBJ1-4; no definite D call. Germline loops: CDR1 SNHLY, CDR2 FYNNEI. CDR3 length equals 15 residues. V lost 2 bases and J lost 0, with 7 bases in between. For the CDR3, the DNA is TGTGCCAGCAGTGAACAGCGTGCAACTAATGAAAAACTGTTTTTT. Amino acid sequence: CASSEQRATNEKLFF.

This clone was seen at least ten times. CDR3 bases: TGTGCCAGCAGCCCCTTTGGGGGAGGCCGGGTTTCCAAAAACATTCAGTACTTC. Translation: CASSPFGGGRVSKNIQYF. The gene calls are TRBV7-8 and TRBJ2-4; a weak D match, TRBD2 (6 bases). There are 18 residues in the CDR3. Germline-derived CDR1 and CDR2 are SGHVS and FQNEAQ. The V end was cut by 5 bases, the J end by 2 bases, with 22 bases between.

This clone occurred many times. The chain is built from TRBV5-1 and TRBJ2-7; TRBD1 aligns across 7 bases. Germline V gene data show CDR1 as SGHRS and CDR2 as YFSETQ. The J segment lost 0 bases and the V segment lost 4 bases, leaving 10 bases of the junction unmatched. There are 16 residues in the CDR3. CDR3 loop: CASSAQRTGSSYEQYF. CDR3 DNA sequence: TGCGCCAGCAGCGCTCAAAGGACAGGTTCCTCCTACGAGCAGTACTTC.